A single sample is the source of the 17 T cell receptor beta chains below, sequenced in a study of blood T cell repertoires in COVID-19 (dated by TCRdb to the early 2020s). Libraries came from the immunoSEQ multiplex PCR assay. Imported from immuneACCESS, the table was reduced by TCRdb to in-frame sequences with V and J called. These copies leave out some clones; in studies compared against another copy, an unresolved V gene accounts for under half, and the cause of the remainder is not known. The table for this sample lists fewer than 200,000 clones; 80% to 90% of them were counted only once. The leading ten clones occupy roughly 1.9% of the sample. Sequencing input: peripheral blood. Source of these receptors: a woman over 75 with acute or convalescent COVID-19.

The CDR3 spells CASSSFGSGALGQGYTF. The CDR3 DNA follows: TGTGCCAGCAGCTCCTTCGGTTCAGGGGCTCTCGGCCAAGGCTACACCTTC. This chain joins TRBV5-4 and TRBJ1-2; the D gene is possibly TRBD1 (6 bases). The V gene's germline CDR1 is SGHNT and CDR2 YYREEE (reference sequence). The CDR3 spans 17 residues. V lost 3 bases and J 8 bases, leaving 26 bases between the germline ends.

This clone was seen only a few times. The genes are TRBV4-2 and TRBJ1-1, with TRBD1 matching over 7 bases. With 3 bases clipped from V and 3 bases from J, the junction kept 7 bases outside the gene matches. This CDR3 spans 15 amino acids. CDR1 is LGHNA and CDR2 is YNFKEQ in the germline V gene. The CDR3 is CASSQSRQGDTEAFF. The CDR3 DNA sequence: TGTGCCAGCAGCCAGTCGCGGCAGGGGGACACTGAAGCTTTCTTT.

The CDR3 DNA reads TGTGCCAGCAGCGAACACAGGGCAGGTAGTTCACCCCTCCACTTT. Translated, it gives CASSEHRAGSSPLHF. This rearrangement joins TRBV7-2 to TRBJ1-6; a weak D match, TRBD1 (6 bases). V dropped 5 bases and J dropped 9 bases, with 17 bases sitting between them. This CDR3 comprises 15 residues. The germline V gene has CDR1 SGHTA and CDR2 FQGNSA.

This chain joins TRBV4-3 and TRBJ2-1; a weak D match, TRBD1 (6 bases). Germline V gives CDR1 LGHNA, CDR2 YSLEER. The CDR3 is made up of 15 amino acids. V lost 0 bases and J lost 13, with 19 bases in between. As DNA, the CDR3 is TGCGCCAGCAGCCAAGAGATGGGGGCCGGGCTTCCCCAGTTCTTC. Encoded protein: CASSQEMGAGLPQFF.

The CDR3 DNA follows: TGTGCCAGCAGTTATCAGGCTGATTCGAATCAGCCCCAGCATTTT. Its translation is CASSYQADSNQPQHF. The chain carries TRBV6-2 or TRBV6-3 and TRBJ1-5; D gene uncertain. CDR1 and CDR2 from the germline V gene are MNHEY and SVGEGT. The V gene lost 3 bases and the J gene lost 4 bases, with 13 bases spanning the gap. The CDR3 contains 15 residues.

This chain connects TRBV15 to TRBJ2-2, with D hard to call. The CDR3 runs to 15 residues. Germline V CDR1 and CDR2: LNHNV, YYDKDF (reference sequence). The germline V and J ends were trimmed by 4 bases and 1 base, with 10 bases remaining between them. CDR3 DNA sequence: TGTGCCACCAGCATCGACATTAAGAACACCGGGGAGCTGTTTTTT. Translation gives CATSIDIKNTGELFF.

This clone was found once. This chain links TRBV19 with TRBJ2-7; the D is unclear. V gave up 3 bases and J gave up 5 bases, with 11 bases separating them. Germline V gives CDR1 LNHDA, CDR2 SQIVND (reference sequence). The length of the CDR3 is 13 residues. The CDR3 nucleotides are TGTGCCAGTAGTATGCGGCAGTTAGACGAGCAGTACTTC. This codes for CASSMRQLDEQYF.

The chain carries TRBV19 and TRBJ1-2; no definite D call. V was clipped by 3 bases and J by 4 bases, with 9 bases between them. The length of the CDR3 is 13 residues. CDR1 LNHDA and CDR2 SQIVND come from the germline V gene (reference sequence). CDR3 amino acids: CASSITRFYGYTF. The CDR3 coding sequence is TGTGCCAGTAGTATCACCCGGTTCTATGGCTACACCTTC.

The CDR3 loop is CASRKQGGSDTQYF. The CDR3 DNA reads TGTGCCAGCAGGAAACAGGGGGGCTCAGATACGCAGTATTTT. The V and J genes are TRBV5-4 and TRBJ2-3; TRBD1 matches 8 bases. This CDR3 has 14 residues. Germline trimming cut 5 bases from V and 4 bases from J; bases unmatched to any gene: 6. The V gene's germline CDR1 is SGHNT and CDR2 YYREEE (reference sequence).

V and J are TRBV11-2 and TRBJ2-5; the match to TRBD2 covers 8 bases. Germline values: CDR1 SGHAT, CDR2 FQNNGV. J was trimmed by 5 bases and V by 4 bases; bases with no gene match: 6. The CDR3 has 14 residues. The CDR3 region has the DNA TGTGCCAGCAGCTCGAACGGGGGGGCCGAGACCCAGTACTTC. Translating it yields CASSSNGGAETQYF. The entire variable domain, with the rest obtained from reference TRBV11-2 and TRBJ2-5, is as follows: EAGVAQSPRYKIIEKRQSVAFWCNPISGHATLYWYQQILGQGPKLLIQFQNNGVVDDSQLPKDRFSAERLKGVDSTLKIQPAKLEDSAVYLCASSSNGGAETQYFGPGTRLLVL.

The rearrangement uses TRBV3-1 (or the pseudogene TRBV3-2) and TRBJ1-1; D unresolved. This CDR3 contains 13 residues. V gave up 1 base and J gave up 1 base, with 4 bases separating them. Germline CDR1 is LGHDT and CDR2 is YNNKEL (reference sequence). The CDR3 coding sequence is TGTGCCAGCAGCCAAGGACAGAACACTGAAGCTTTCTTT. This sequence encodes CASSQGQNTEAFF.

The chain has TRBV6-5 and TRBJ2-7; TRBD2 matches at 9 bases. Germline CDR1 MNHEY, CDR2 SVGAGI. The CDR3 has 16 amino acids. V was clipped by 0 bases and J by 6 bases; unmatched bases: 9. DNA of the CDR3: TGTGCCAGCAGTTACTCGGGCGGTAGCGGGAGCGGCGAGCAGTACTTC. It translates to CASSYSGGSGSGEQYF.

The gene calls are TRBV4-1 and TRBJ1-2, with unresolved D. Germline lookup yields CDR1 MGHRA and CDR2 YSYEKL. The CDR3 extends over 15 amino acids. With 0 bases removed from V and 4 bases from J, the gap between germline ends came to 12 bases. The chain's CDR3 is CASSQEPSTSYGYTF. The DNA of the CDR3 is TGCGCCAGCAGCCAAGAGCCTAGTACTAGCTATGGCTACACCTTC.

The gene calls are TRBV3-1 (or the pseudogene TRBV3-2) and TRBJ2-5; D is unresolved. The CDR3 consists of 13 residues. In germline, CDR1 is LGHDT, CDR2 YNNKEL (reference sequence). V was pared by 4 bases and J by 5 bases, with 11 bases between. CDR3 in amino acids: CASSPFPRETQYF. The CDR3, as DNA: TGTGCCAGCAGCCCCTTCCCCCGGGAGACCCAGTACTTC.

The rearrangement joins TRBV27 to TRBJ2-1; TRBD2 is a possible D gene (6 bases). Germline CDR1 and CDR2: MNHEY and SMNVEV (reference sequence). Between the trimmed V and J ends, which lost 7 bases and 4 bases, there was a span of 17 bases. The CDR3 consists of 15 residues. Here the CDR3 reads CASKEAGLNYNEQFF. The CDR3 nucleotides are TGTGCCAGCAAAGAAGCGGGCCTAAATTACAATGAGCAGTTCTTC.

This clone came up once. This chain uses TRBV9 with TRBJ2-5; 9 bases line up with TRBD1. V lost 0 bases to trimming and J lost 5 bases; unmatched junction nucleotides: 5. Germline V gene lookup returns CDR1 SGDLS and CDR2 YYNGEE. The CDR3 loop spans 15 amino acids. DNA for the CDR3: TGTGCCAGCAGCGTAGATGGGGACAGGGCGGAGACCCAGTACTTC. Its protein is CASSVDGDRAETQYF.

The V call is TRBV10-1, the J call TRBJ2-2; 7 nucleotides line up with TRBD2. J was trimmed by 0 bases and V by 2 bases; bases with no gene match: 0. This CDR3 comprises 15 residues. Looked up from germline, CDR1 is WNHNN and CDR2 is SYGVQD (reference sequence). This chain's CDR3 is CASSEGGANTGELFF. The CDR3 bases are TGCGCCAGCAGTGAGGGGGGGGCGAACACCGGGGAGCTGTTTTTT.